Each of the 12 T cell receptor beta chains below was sequenced from the same sample in a study of shared clonotypes between healthy human individuals. Measured with immunoSEQ multiplex PCR; TCRdb has only the in-frame clones, and not every one. Of 550,000 to 600,000 clones in the sample, around three quarters were seen once. Material: PBMCs. These receptors all stem from a woman in her 40s in good health. Some clones in this sample may be carry-over from other donors' samples.

The V gene is TRBV29-1, the J gene TRBJ2-1; D might be TRBD2 (5 bases). The germline V gene has CDR1 SQVTM and CDR2 ANQGSEA. The CDR3 has 14 amino acids. Trimming left V 5 bases short and J 1 base short, with 12 bases between. For the CDR3, the DNA is TGCAGCGTTCAAGGTGTAGCGTCCTACAATGAGCAGTTCTTC. Encoded protein: CSVQGVASYNEQFF.

A single count supports this clone. The chain links TRBV27 to TRBJ1-5; 8 nucleotides match TRBD1. Germline lookup yields CDR1 MNHEY and CDR2 SMNVEV (reference sequence). The ends lost 3 bases at V and 2 bases at J; junction bases unmatched: 9. The CDR3 has 17 amino acids. Here the CDR3 DNA reads TGTGCCAGCAGTTTCACTCGGACAGGGTTCGGCAATCAGCCCCAGCATTTT. It codes for CASSFTRTGFGNQPQHF.

The chain has TRBV28 and TRBJ2-7; 9 nucleotides align to TRBD1. The CDR3 totals 14 residues. Trimming took 4 bases from V and 1 from J; bases not matched to a gene: 2. Germline CDR1 is MDHEN and CDR2 is SYDVKM. DNA of the CDR3: TGTGCCAGCAGTTACGGGACAGGGTCCTACGAGCAGTACTTC. Protein sequence: CASSYGTGSYEQYF.

V gene TRBV29-1 combines with J gene TRBJ2-3, with 11 bases fitting TRBD2. Looked up from germline, CDR1 is SQVTM and CDR2 is ANQGSEA. After removal of 1 base from V and 6 bases from J, the junction contained 9 bases not matched to a gene. The CDR3 has 16 residues. The CDR3 region has the DNA TGCAGCGTTGAAGGGTTGGGTAGCGGGAGGGTGGATACGCAGTATTTT. Encoded protein: CSVEGLGSGRVDTQYF.

This clone is a singleton in its sample. The gene calls are TRBV4-2 and TRBJ2-3, with D hard to call. The ends were cut back, 0 bases at V and 2 bases at J, with 9 bases in the middle. Germline CDR1 is LGHNA and CDR2 is YNFKEQ. The CDR3 sequence is 15 residues long. The CDR3 DNA reads TGTGCCAGCAGCCAAGATTTTCAGTACACAGATACGCAGTATTTT. This gives the protein CASSQDFQYTDTQYF.

This rearrangement joins TRBV11-2 to TRBJ2-3; 9 bases map to TRBD2. Unmatched junction bases numbered 8, after V lost 5 bases and J lost 2 bases. CDR1 is SGHAT and CDR2 is FQNNGV in the germline V gene. The CDR3 contains 16 residues. The CDR3 DNA follows: TGTGCCAGCAGCCCCGTCGGGACTAGCACCACAGATACGCAGTATTTT. This codes for CASSPVGTSTTDTQYF.

In this sample, this clone turned up many times. The gene calls are TRBV5-1 and TRBJ2-3; 7 bases match TRBD2. Germline V CDR1 and CDR2: SGHRS, YFSETQ. The V and J ends lost 0 bases and 1 base, in that order; junction bases with no gene match: 2. The CDR3 spans 15 residues. The CDR3, as DNA: TGCGCCAGCAGCTTGGTGGGAGGGGGCACAGATACGCAGTATTTT. Translated: CASSLVGGGTDTQYF.

This clone was seen only once. This chain joins TRBV29-1 and TRBJ2-7, with D possibly being TRBD1 (5 bases). This CDR3 is 13 amino acids long. The germline V gene encodes CDR1 SQVTM and CDR2 ANQGSEA. V lost 6 bases to trimming and J lost 0 bases, with 12 bases between them. The CDR3 DNA follows: TGCAGCGTCAGACAGATCTACTCCTACGAGCAGTACTTC. Translated: CSVRQIYSYEQYF.

This chain connects TRBV4-3 to TRBJ2-1; 7 bases match TRBD2. CDR3 length: 15 amino acids. The ends lost 0 bases at V and 10 bases at J; junction bases unmatched: 9. The germline V gene has CDR1 LGHNA and CDR2 YSLEER. The CDR3 is CASSQDVRREWEQFF. The DNA for the CDR3 is TGCGCCAGCAGCCAAGATGTCAGGCGGGAGTGGGAGCAGTTCTTC.

The table lists this clone with a few counts. The rearrangement uses TRBV7-2 and TRBJ2-7; D perhaps matches TRBD2 (6 bases). Trimming pared 3 bases from V and 4 bases from J, leaving 16 bases between. The CDR3 is 15 amino acids. Germline V gives CDR1 SGHTA, CDR2 FQGNSA. The DNA for the CDR3 is TGTGCCAGCAGCTTGTCCCCGACTAGTTTGTACGAGCAGTACTTC. Protein: CASSLSPTSLYEQYF.

The chain couples TRBV7-9 to TRBJ2-1; 10 bases are a match to TRBD2. The V and J ends lost 6 bases and 4 bases, in that order; junction bases with no gene match: 3. The CDR3 consists of 14 residues. Germline CDR1 and CDR2: SEHNR and FQNEAQ (reference sequence). DNA of the CDR3: TGTGCCAGCAGTCTAGCGGGAGCATACAATGAGCAGTTCTTC. Its protein is CASSLAGAYNEQFF.

This clone was found once. A far larger clone is one nucleotide away, so this likely arose from a read error. The gene calls are TRBV30 and TRBJ2-5; 8 bases agree with TRBD1. The DNA end is more similar to TRBJ2-7, so the J call may be wrong. Germline V lookup: CDR1 GTSNPN, CDR2 SVGIG (reference sequence). This CDR3 comprises 15 residues. As DNA, the CDR3 is TGTGCCTGGATATCCCTGCAGGGGGCTTCTTACGAGCAGTACTTC. Residues: CAWISLQGASYEQYF.